This T cell receptor (beta chain) emerged from a study of T cells after yellow fever vaccination (dated 2019 in TCRdb). Regarding the research as a whole: Libraries from fractions with low cell numbers were prepared with the SMART-Seq v4 Ultra Low Input RNA kit. To follow T-cell clones before and after both primary and booster YFV17D yellow fever vaccination, bulk TCR alpha and beta repertoires underwent longitudinal sequencing. The cohort comprised two healthy male donors, one aged 18 to 30 and one aged 30 to 40 years. Bulk PBMC replicates and cell subsets were isolated from blood drawn at multiple timepoints before and after both primary and secondary immunization.

Concerning this clonotype: Base-call qualities are not available, and no considerably larger clone is one nucleotide away.

Beyond this particular receptor, the publication reports: Only two donors were included in the study, so the extent to which the findings can be generalized is limited. Computational filtering was required because FACS-sorted repertoires could contain abundant contaminating clonotypes from the bulk population. A small fraction of clonotypes showed up in both the CD4 and CD8 compartments, probably as a result of convergent recombination. Compared with the primary T-cell response, the secondary T-cell response was faster but weaker, reaching its peak on day 5 rather than on day 15. After the booster, most clones that had expanded after primary vaccination were detected again (about 95% of CD4 and 70% to 90% of CD8), suggesting broad maintenance of memory.

The germline V gene sets CDR1 to MGHDK and CDR2 to SYGVNS. From its cysteine to its phenylalanine, the CDR3 spans 15 amino acids. Only CDR3 DNA is held: 45 bases, read in frame from base 1. Trimming takes 4 bases off V and 2 bases off J; junction bases not matched to a gene: 3. The sample's treatment or condition label, decoded: live attenuated yellow fever vaccine strain. PBMCs were isolated from peripheral blood using a standard Ficoll-Paque protocol. Epitope-specific CD8 T cells were sorted with a dextramer loaded with the yellow fever NS4B epitope peptide, together with anti-CD3 and anti-CD8 staining. RNA was extracted with TriZol from bulk PBMCs, CD4 and CD8 fractions, and dextramer-positive and dextramer-negative fractions. TCR cDNA was synthesized by 5'RACE template switching, through which a universal primer site and unique molecular identifiers were introduced. Priming for cDNA synthesis came from both the TCR alpha and TCR beta constant segments. Library amplification involved two PCR steps, and the second step added sample barcodes and sequencing adapters. Sequencing of libraries was performed on Illumina HiSeq 2500 (2x100 bp) or NovaSeq (2x150 bp). The original pipeline was this. MIGEC handled demultiplexing of reads and collapsing into UMI consensus sequences, while MiXCR performed V(D)J alignment. Using edgeR on replicate PBMC samples, clonotypes were called vaccine-responding if FDR was below 0.01 and the log2 fold change was above 5 up to day 15. Each bulk clonotype received a CD4 or CD8 identity based on whether the sequenced CD4 or CD8 repertoire contained that clonotype at higher abundance. A clonotype counted as NS4B-specific if enriched at least 10-fold in dextramer-positive versus dextramer-negative fractions, with CD4-biased clonotypes left out. TCRdb reprocessed the public reads (quality trimming at Q25 with fastp, clone calling with MiXCR) and kept in-frame beta chains. Each entry is one CDR3 protein sequence, shown with its most common DNA and genes. The V and J calls, along with clone size, are taken from TCRdb and not from the paper's own processing. This sample comprises 65,000 to 90,000 distinct CDR3 sequences, about an eighth of them detected only once. The ten largest make up under 30% of the sample.

Sequenced here: CD8+ T cells not binding an NS4B(214-222) dextramer, sorted from PBMCs, sampled 20 to 25 days after the first yellow fever vaccination. This specimen's cell subset or site label, per the study, means: NS4B epitope dextramer-negative CD8 T cells. The chain is made from TRBV25-1 and TRBJ1-3, and TRBD1 matches 9 of the central bases. The sequence came from a man between 18 and 35 years old who received the YFV17D yellow fever vaccine. At the DNA level, the sequence is TGTGCCAGCAGTGGCCGGGACAGGGCTGGAAACACCATATATTTT. Its amino acids are CASSGRDRAGNTIYF.